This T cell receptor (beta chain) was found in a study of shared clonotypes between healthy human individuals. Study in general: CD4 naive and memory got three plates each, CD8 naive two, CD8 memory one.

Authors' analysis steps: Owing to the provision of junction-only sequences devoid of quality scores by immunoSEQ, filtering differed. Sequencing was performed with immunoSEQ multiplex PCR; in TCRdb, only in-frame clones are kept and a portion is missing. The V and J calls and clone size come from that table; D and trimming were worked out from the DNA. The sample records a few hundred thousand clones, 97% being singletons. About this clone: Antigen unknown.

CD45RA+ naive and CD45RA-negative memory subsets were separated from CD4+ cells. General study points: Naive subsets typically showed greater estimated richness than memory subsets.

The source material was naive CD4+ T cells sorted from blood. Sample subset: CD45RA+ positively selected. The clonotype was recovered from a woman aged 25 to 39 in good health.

CDR3 protein: CASAVGGHSYNEQFF. DNA for the CDR3: TGTGCCAGCGCCGTGGGGGGTCACTCCTACAATGAGCAGTTCTTC. V gene TRBV27 combines with J gene TRBJ2-1; TRBD2 might be the D (6 bases). CDR1 and CDR2 (germline): MNHEY, SMNVEV (reference sequence). The CDR3 runs 15 residues. V gave up 8 bases and J gave up 0 bases, with 14 bases separating them.